A single sample gave rise to the 17 T cell receptor beta chains below, sequenced in a study of blood T cell repertoires in COVID-19. Here immunoSEQ multiplex PCR was the method, and the copy in TCRdb shows in-frame clones only, minus some. The data contain about 53,000 clones, 82% of them seen just once; the ten biggest clones take up roughly 2.5%. The sample taken for sequencing was peripheral blood. These receptors were collected from a woman aged 60-70 years with acute or convalescent COVID-19.

The table lists this clone with a count of one. This sequence joins TRBV5-8 and TRBJ1-2; D may be TRBD1 (5 bases). This CDR3 contains 13 residues. The germline V gene has CDR1 SGHTS and CDR2 YDEGEE. The V end lost 0 bases, the J end lost 8 bases, and 11 bases lay between the germline ends. In DNA form, the CDR3 reads TGTGCCAGCAGCTTGGTACAGGTTGACGGCTACACCTTC. Encoded protein: CASSLVQVDGYTF.

The V call is TRBV27, the J call TRBJ2-5; a weak D match, TRBD1 (6 bases). The V gene's germline CDR1 is MNHEY and CDR2 SMNVEV (reference sequence). Trimming took off 4 bases at V and 5 bases at J, with 11 bases between the two ends. CDR3 length: 13 amino acids. CDR3 nucleotides: TGTGCCAGCAGTTGGACAGAAGGGGAGACCCAGTACTTC. Its protein is CASSWTEGETQYF.

The V and J genes are TRBV6-1 and TRBJ1-5; 8 nucleotides line up with TRBD1. Trimming removed 3 bases from V and 6 bases from J; junction bases left unmatched: 10. Germline CDR1 is MNHNS and CDR2 is SASEGT. The CDR3 spans 16 residues. CDR3 in amino acids: CASSDGTGGESQPQHF. The CDR3 bases are TGTGCCAGCAGTGACGGAACAGGGGGTGAGAGTCAGCCCCAGCATTTT.

In its sample, this clone was seen once. The rearrangement links TRBV30 to TRBJ1-1, with D perhaps matching TRBD1 (6 bases). With 3 bases removed from V and 7 bases from J, the gap between germline ends came to 12 bases. The CDR3 length is 12 residues. Germline V CDR1 and CDR2: GTSNPN, SVGIG (reference sequence). CDR3 sequence reads: CAWSNNRVEAFF. CDR3 nucleotides: TGTGCCTGGAGCAACAACAGGGTTGAAGCTTTCTTT.

The V call is TRBV7-8, the J call TRBJ1-1; no firm D call. This CDR3 spans 14 amino acids. Trimming removed 0 bases from V and 5 bases from J, with 10 bases in between. In germline, CDR1 is SGHVS, CDR2 FQNEAQ. In DNA form, the CDR3 reads TGTGCCAGCAGCTTAGCCTTACGAGGTACTGAAGCTTTCTTT. Its protein product is CASSLALRGTEAFF. Together with reference TRBV7-8 and TRBJ1-1, the CDR3 gives the full variable domain: GAGVSQSPRYKVAKRGQDVALRCDPISGHVSLFWYQQALGQGPEFLTYFQNEAQLDKSGLPSDRFFAERPEGSVSTLKIQRTQQEDSAVYLCASSLALRGTEAFFGQGTRLTVV.

J is TRBJ2-3 and V is TRBV6-5; D call uncertain. Per the germline V gene, CDR1 is MNHEY and CDR2 is SVGAGI. V was clipped by 2 bases and J by 2 bases, with 8 bases between them. This CDR3 spans 14 amino acids. The CDR3 nucleotides are TGTGCCAGCAGTTACGGAGAAGACACAGATACGCAGTATTTT. Residues: CASSYGEDTDTQYF.

The genes are TRBV7-2 and TRBJ1-5; D is ambiguous. V lost 3 bases and J lost 0, with 15 bases in between. The germline V gene encodes CDR1 SGHTA and CDR2 FQGNSA. The length of the CDR3 is 17 residues. CDR3 nucleotides: TGTGCCAGCAGCTTTAGCGGTACGAGTCTTAGCAATCAGCCCCAGCATTTT. It codes for CASSFSGTSLSNQPQHF. The variable domain in full, with the rest retrieved from reference TRBV7-2 and TRBJ1-5, is GAGVSQSPSNKVTEKGKDVELRCDPISGHTALYWYRQSLGQGLEFLIYFQGNSAPDKSGLPSDRFSAERTGGSVSTLTIQRTQQEDSAVYLCASSFSGTSLSNQPQHFGDGTRLSIL.

This clone was counted between two and nine times. This chain links TRBV18 with TRBJ1-2; D not certain. V dropped 2 bases and J dropped 8 bases, with 12 bases sitting between them. From germline, CDR1 is KGHSH and CDR2 LQKENI. CDR3 length: 13 amino acids. DNA of the CDR3: TGTGCCAGCTCACCAGGGTTTGAGGCGGGCTACACCTTC. Amino acids: CASSPGFEAGYTF. The whole variable domain, remainder taken from reference TRBV18 and TRBJ1-2, is NAGVMQNPRHLVRRRGQEARLRCSPMKGHSHVYWYRQLPEEGLKFMVYLQKENIIDESGMPKERFSAEFPKEGPSILRIQQVVRGDSAAYFCASSPGFEAGYTFGSGTRLTVV.

This rearrangement joins TRBV24-1 to TRBJ2-6; D not certain. Germline V gene lookup returns CDR1 KGHDR and CDR2 SFDVKD. CDR3 size: 15 residues. The ends were cut back, 3 bases at V and 0 bases at J, with 5 bases in the middle. CDR3 DNA: TGTGCCACCAGTGATGCACACTCTGGGGCCAACGTCCTGACTTTC. Amino acid sequence: CATSDAHSGANVLTF.

This chain uses TRBV7-9 with TRBJ1-2; no definite D call. V was clipped by 0 bases and J by 5 bases, with 13 bases between them. Germline lookup yields CDR1 SEHNR and CDR2 FQNEAQ (reference sequence). The CDR3 loop spans 15 amino acids. The CDR3 region is CASSLAGGTIYGYTF. The CDR3, as DNA: TGTGCCAGCAGCTTAGCTGGAGGAACGATTTATGGCTACACCTTC.

J is TRBJ1-1 and V is TRBV19; tentative D call: TRBD1 (6 bases). CDR1 is LNHDA, CDR2 SQIVND, per germline (reference sequence). This CDR3 region has 14 residues. V lost 4 bases, J lost 6 bases, and 15 bases lay in between. CDR3 protein: CASSTSAQGAEAFF. The CDR3 DNA reads as TGTGCCAGTAGTACATCGGCACAGGGCGCTGAAGCTTTCTTT. The variable domain in full, with the rest retrieved from reference TRBV19 and TRBJ1-1, is DGGITQSPKYLFRKEGQNVTLSCEQNLNHDAMYWYRQDPGQGLRLIYYSQIVNDFQKGDIAEGYSVSREKKESFPLTVTSAQKNPTAFYLCASSTSAQGAEAFFGQGTRLTVV.

The chain is built from TRBV30 and TRBJ2-7; weak D call: TRBD1 (6 bases). With 8 bases removed from V and 5 bases from J, the gap between germline ends came to 19 bases. This CDR3 comprises 13 residues. Germline CDR1 GTSNPN, CDR2 SVGIG (reference sequence). The CDR3 DNA follows: TGTGCCCTAACTACAGGGAGCGAAAACGAGCAGTACTTC. Translating it yields CALTTGSENEQYF.

The chain employs TRBV30 and TRBJ1-6, with TRBD1 as a possible D gene (5 bases). Trimming cost V 2 bases and J 9 bases, with 8 bases left between them. Germline-derived CDR1 and CDR2 are GTSNPN and SVGIG (reference sequence). This CDR3 region has 12 residues. CDR3 in DNA: TGTGCCTGGAGTCCGACAGCTTCACCCCTCCACTTT. Translation gives CAWSPTASPLHF.

The rearrangement joins TRBV28 to TRBJ1-2; 9 nucleotides align to TRBD1. This CDR3 has 14 residues. CDR1 MDHEN and CDR2 SYDVKM come from the germline V gene. The junction had 10 bases not matched to a gene; V was cut back by 6 bases and J by 8 bases. The chain's CDR3 is CASRRGDRALGYTF. As DNA, the CDR3 is TGTGCCAGCAGGAGGGGGGACAGGGCTTTAGGCTACACCTTC.

The chain recombines TRBV6-2 or TRBV6-3 with TRBJ1-1; 9 nucleotides line up with TRBD1. This CDR3 is 15 amino acids long. V was pared by 5 bases and J by 1 base, with 5 bases of the junction left unmatched. Germline lookup yields CDR1 MNHEY and CDR2 SVGEGT. The CDR3 sequence: CASSAPGQGNTEAFF. The DNA of the CDR3 is TGTGCCAGCAGTGCCCCGGGACAGGGGAACACTGAAGCTTTCTTT.

This rearrangement joins TRBV19 to TRBJ1-1; 12 bases align to TRBD1. The J segment lost 6 bases and the V segment lost 6 bases, leaving 14 bases of the junction unmatched. The CDR3 is 17 residues long. Germline V CDR1 and CDR2: LNHDA, SQIVND (reference sequence). CDR3 loop: CASRQPGQGALRAEAFF. The CDR3 DNA reads as TGTGCCAGTAGACAACCGGGACAGGGGGCTCTTAGGGCTGAAGCTTTCTTT.

The chain recombines TRBV7-6 with TRBJ2-7, with a tentative D call TRBD1 (5 bases). Trimming took 3 bases from V and 4 from J, leaving 10 bases between them. The CDR3 totals 13 residues. Germline V gene sequence: CDR1 SGHVS, CDR2 FNYEAQ. The CDR3: CASSFGRAYEQYF. Written as DNA, the CDR3 is TGTGCCAGCAGCTTCGGCAGGGCTTACGAGCAGTACTTC.